A selection of T cell receptor beta chains follows, all from one sample in a study of vaccination effects on CD4 cells after COVID-19. The assay was immunoSEQ multiplex PCR, and TCRdb's table has in-frame clones only and misses some. The repertoire holds tens of thousands of clones, with about 80% as singletons. These receptors have no known antigen. Sequencing was performed on CD4+ T cells from PBMCs cultured with SARS-CoV-2 spike peptides, taken before COVID-19 vaccination. The receptors originated from a human donor who received a COVID-19 vaccine. Each CDR3 is given with its conserved first and last residue. The D gene is left open where the match is weak. The size of a clone is reported for some rows only, either as once, few or many, or as a class for expanded clones.

>TRBJ1-2|TRBV30|.|TRBD1
TGTGCCTGGAGTTTCAATCCCAGGGGGACGGACTATGGCTACACCTTC
CAWSFNPRGTDYGYTF
>TRBJ1-5|TRBV3-1/TRBV3-2|.|.
TGTGCCAGCAGCCATACTAAGACGCAGCCCCAGCATTTT
CASSHTKTQPQHF
>TRBJ2-5|TRBV28|.|TRBD2
TGTGCCAGCAGTTCCCCTTTAGCGGGGTTAACGGGGGAGACCCAGTACTTC
CASSSPLAGLTGETQYF
>TRBJ1-5|TRBV24-1|.|.
TGTGCCACCAGTGAGTCGGCAGTTAGCAATCAGCCCCAGCATTTT
CATSESAVSNQPQHF
>TRBJ1-1|TRBV2|.|TRBD1
TGTGCCAGCAGTGAAAGGGGGCTTGAAGCTTTCTTT
CASSERGLEAFF
>TRBJ1-2|TRBV29-1|.|.
TGCAGCGTTGAACCTACGAGCTATGGCTACACCTTC
CSVEPTSYGYTF
>TRBJ2-4|TRBV5-1|.|.
TGCGCCAGCAGCCCTGGACAGTCGCAAAACATTCAGTACTTC
CASSPGQSQNIQYF
>TRBJ2-3|TRBV3-1/TRBV3-2|once|.
TGTGCCAGCAGTCGACAGAGCACAGATACGCAGTATTTT
CASSRQSTDTQYF
>TRBJ1-1|TRBV5-1|.|TRBD1
TGCGCCAGCAGCACGTCGACAGGGGCCAACACTGAAGCTTTCTTT
CASSTSTGANTEAFF
>TRBJ2-6|TRBV9|.|TRBD1
TGTGCCAGCAGCCTCCGACCGGGACAGGGGGCATCTGGGGCCAACGTCCTGACTTTC
CASSLRPGQGASGANVLTF
>TRBJ1-3|TRBV6-5|.|.
TGTGCCAGCAGTTACCGAAGACAGGAGGGAAACACCATATATTTT
CASSYRRQEGNTIYF
>TRBJ1-5|TRBV7-2|.|.
TGTGCCAGCAGCGAGGGGATTAATCAGCCCCAGCATTTT
CASSEGINQPQHF
>TRBJ2-1|TRBV7-2|.|.
TGTGCCAGCAGCTTAACGACGGGGTCCTACAATGAGCAGTTCTTC
CASSLTTGSYNEQFF
>TRBJ2-2|TRBV7-2|.|.
TGTGCCAGCAGCTTAGTCAGGGCCCCCACCGGGGAGCTGTTTTTT
CASSLVRAPTGELFF
>TRBJ1-2|TRBV5-1|.|TRBD1
TGCGCCAGCAGCTTGGGGGACAGGGGGGCTAACTATGGCTACACCTTC
CASSLGDRGANYGYTF
>TRBJ2-5|TRBV4-2|.|.
TGTGCCAGCAGCCAAGATCCGGGGGGCAGGGAGACCCAGTACTTC
CASSQDPGGRETQYF
>TRBJ2-3|TRBV6-1|.|TRBD2
TGTGCCAGCAGTGAAGGGGGCGGGGGGGCTACAGATACGCAGTATTTT
CASSEGGGGATDTQYF
>TRBJ2-5|TRBV30|.|TRBD1
TGTGCCTGGCAACCGGGACAGGGGCAGTGGGAGACCCAGTACTTC
CAWQPGQGQWETQYF
>TRBJ2-5|TRBV4-2|few|TRBD1
TGTGCCAGCAGCCAAGATGGGCACAGGGGACAAGAGACCCAGTACTTC
CASSQDGHRGQETQYF
>TRBJ1-2|TRBV6-5|.|.
TGTGCCAGTTCAATCCCCGGGTCTAACTATGGCTACACCTTC
CASSIPGSNYGYTF
>TRBJ1-4|TRBV19|.|.
TGTGCCAGTAGTATATGGGGCAGAACTAATGAAAAACTGTTTTTT
CASSIWGRTNEKLFF
>TRBJ2-3|TRBV2|few|.
TGTGCCAGCAGTGGGAACAGAAGGGGGAAAGATACGCAGTATTTT
CASSGNRRGKDTQYF
>TRBJ1-1|TRBV6-2/TRBV6-3|once|TRBD1
TGTGCCAGCAGTTGGGGACAGGGGCAGGGAACTGAAGCTTTCTTT
CASSWGQGQGTEAFF
>TRBJ2-5|TRBV2|.|TRBD1
TGTGCCAGCGACAGGGGGCAGTTGGAGACCCAGTACTTC
CASDRGQLETQYF
>TRBJ1-2|TRBV6-5|.|.
TGTGCCAGCAGCATAGATGCAGGAATTAACTATGGCTACACCTTC
CASSIDAGINYGYTF
>TRBJ2-1|TRBV7-2|.|.
TGTGCCAGCAGCTTAGGGACCCAATCCGAGCAGTTCTTC
CASSLGTQSEQFF
>TRBJ1-1|TRBV19|.|TRBD1
TGTGCCAGTACCAAAACCGGGACAGGGGCTGAAGCTTTCTTT
CASTKTGTGAEAFF
>TRBJ1-2|TRBV6-5|.|TRBD1
TGTGCCAGCCTTAGCCAAAACGGACAGGGGGTTGGCTACACCTTC
CASLSQNGQGVGYTF
>TRBJ2-5|TRBV27|.|TRBD1
TGTGCCAGCGCGACCTTAGGACAGGCGGTCAGGGCCCAGTACTTC
CASATLGQAVRAQYF
>TRBJ2-5|TRBV9|.|TRBD2
TGTGCCAGCAGCGTCTCCCCTAGCGGGGAAGAGACCCAGTACTTC
CASSVSPSGEETQYF
>TRBJ2-5|TRBV11-2|.|.
TGTGCCAGCAGCTTCGACAGACTCCAAGAGACCCAGTACTTC
CASSFDRLQETQYF
>TRBJ1-1|TRBV14|.|.
TGTGCCAGCAGCCAAGAAACAAACACTGAAGCTTTCTTT
CASSQETNTEAFF
>TRBJ2-5|TRBV11-2|.|.
TGTGCCAGCAGCCTAGAAGGGTTTGCAGAGACCCAGTACTTC
CASSLEGFAETQYF
>TRBJ2-2|TRBV10-1|.|.
TGCGCCAGCAGTGAGTCGGCTCCCAACGGGGAGCTGTTTTTT
CASSESAPNGELFF
>TRBJ1-1|TRBV2|.|.
TGTGCCAGCGCCGCGAGCATGAACACTGAAGCTTTCTTT
CASAASMNTEAFF
>TRBJ2-3|TRBV7-3|.|.
TGTGCCAGCAGCTTAAGGCACTCTAGCACAGATACGCAGTATTTT
CASSLRHSSTDTQYF
>TRBJ1-3|TRBV21-1|few|.
TGTGCCAGCAGCACCGAAGGGGGAGGGAACGGAAACACCATATATTTT
CASSTEGGGNGNTIYF
>TRBJ1-5|TRBV5-1|.|.
TGCGCCAGCAGCTTGGGCGGTACAGCCGCCGATCAGCCCCAGCATTTT
CASSLGGTAADQPQHF
>TRBJ2-2|TRBV19|.|.
TGTGCCAGTAGTATCATGGGTCTCTCCGGGGAGCTGTTTTTT
CASSIMGLSGELFF
>TRBJ2-2|TRBV25-1|.|TRBD2
TGTGCCAGCAGCCAGTTAGCGGGGGGGCGAGGCGGGGAGCTGTTTTTT
CASSQLAGGRGGELFF
>TRBJ2-5|TRBV6-2/TRBV6-3|.|TRBD2
TGTGCCAGCAGTACCCCCGTCGAGGGTAGCGGGGGAGGACCCAGAGAGACCCAGTACTTC
CASSTPVEGSGGGPRETQYF
>TRBJ1-3|TRBV19|.|.
TGTGCCAGTAGTCTCCGCGGGGGAGATGGAAACACCATATATTTT
CASSLRGGDGNTIYF
>TRBJ2-2|TRBV7-8|.|TRBD2
TGTGCCAGCAGCTTAAGGTCCAGCGGGGCGGGGACCGGGGAGCTGTTTTTT
CASSLRSSGAGTGELFF
>TRBJ1-4|TRBV18|.|.
TGTGCCAGCTCACCCCTGGATACTAATGAAAAACTGTTTTTT
CASSPLDTNEKLFF
>TRBJ2-2|TRBV7-7|few|.
TGTGCCAGCAGCTTCCTTCAGGGTCCCGACACCGGGGAGCTGTTTTTT
CASSFLQGPDTGELFF
>TRBJ2-2|TRBV24-1|.|TRBD1
TGTGCCACCAGTGATCCGTCCCGGGACAGTACCGGGGAGCTGTTTTTT
CATSDPSRDSTGELFF
>TRBJ1-2|TRBV14|few|TRBD1
TGTGCCAGCAGCCACTCCAGGGGGAATGGCTACACCTTC
CASSHSRGNGYTF
>TRBJ2-5|TRBV29-1|.|.
TGCAGCGTCGCCGGCATCGAGGGGACAGAGACCCAGTACTTC
CSVAGIEGTETQYF
>TRBJ2-2|TRBV6-5|.|.
TGTGCCACCGACGCGGGGGCGGGGCTTGGGGAGCTGTTTTTT
CATDAGAGLGELFF
>TRBJ2-1|TRBV6-6|few|TRBD2
TGTGCCAGCAGTTACTCGGCGGGGGGGCCCTATGAGCAGTTCTTC
CASSYSAGGPYEQFF
>TRBJ2-3|TRBV24-1|.|TRBD2
TGTGCCACCAGTGATTTGCCTTCAGCGGGGGGGCAGGGGAGCACAGATACGCAGTATTTT
CATSDLPSAGGQGSTDTQYF
>TRBJ1-6|TRBV5-4|few|.
TGTGCCAGCAGCGCCGGTGGGAGCTCCTATAATTCACCCCTCCACTTT
CASSAGGSSYNSPLHF
>TRBJ2-1|TRBV29-1|.|.
TGCAGCGTTGGCCTAGGTTGGAATGAGCAGTTCTTC
CSVGLGWNEQFF
>TRBJ2-5|TRBV6-5|once|TRBD1
TGTGCCAGCAGGGTGGACAGGGGAGCAGAGACCCAGTACTTC
CASRVDRGAETQYF
>TRBJ1-4|TRBV29-1|.|.
TGCAGCGTTGAGTCCTCGGGGTTGGGAAAACTGTTTTTT
CSVESSGLGKLFF
>TRBJ1-6|TRBV30|.|.
TGTGCCTGGAGTGTACACAGGAAATCACCCCTCCACTTT
CAWSVHRKSPLHF
>TRBJ1-2|TRBV18|.|TRBD1
TGTGCCAGCTCACCGGCGGTTGGGACAGGGGGCGCGTTTGGCTACACCTTC
CASSPAVGTGGAFGYTF
>TRBJ2-5|TRBV6-2/TRBV6-3|.|.
TGTGCCAGCAGTTACCCCAGGGGCGGGGAGACCCAGTACTTC
CASSYPRGGETQYF